A selection of T cell receptor beta chains follows, all from one sample in a study of blood T cell repertoires in COVID-19. Here immunoSEQ multiplex PCR was the method, and the copy in TCRdb shows in-frame clones only, minus some. This table has approximately 270,000 clones, 70% to 90% appearing once. Sequenced sample: peripheral blood. The receptors shown here come from a woman between 65 and 79 years old with acute or convalescent COVID-19. CDR3s include the opening cysteine and the closing phenylalanine or tryptophan. Fields, in order: clone size, D gene, J gene, V gene, CDR3 protein, CDR3 DNA. The D gene is left open where the match is weak. Not all rows give a size; the values are once, few, many and, for expanded clones, a class.

NA NA TRBJ1-3 TRBV29-1 CSVTGAGNTIYF TGCAGCGTTACGGGGGCTGGAAACACCATATATTTT
NA NA TRBJ1-1 TRBV6-5 CASSPGGDTEAFF TGTGCCAGCAGTCCGGGGGGGGACACTGAAGCTTTCTTT
NA NA TRBJ2-7 TRBV25-1 CASSDRQGLQYF TGTGCCAGCAGTGACAGACAGGGACTCCAGTACTTC
NA NA TRBJ1-5 TRBV28 CASTSSNQPQHF TGTGCCAGCACTTCTAGCAATCAGCCCCAGCATTTT
NA TRBD1 TRBJ1-2 TRBV2 CASSETGGHGYTF TGTGCCAGCAGTGAGACAGGGGGGCATGGCTACACCTTC
NA NA TRBJ2-7 TRBV5-6 CASRKGGAGEQYF TGTGCCAGCCGCAAGGGGGGGGCGGGTGAGCAGTACTTC
once TRBD1 TRBJ1-2 TRBV5-4 CASRSQGANGYTF TGTGCCAGCAGGTCTCAGGGGGCGAACGGCTACACCTTC
once TRBD1 TRBJ1-6 TRBV2 CASRGQGFGSYNSPLHF TGTGCCAGCAGAGGACAGGGGTTTGGCTCCTATAATTCACCCCTCCACTTT
NA NA TRBJ1-5 TRBV2 CASSGHYSNQPQHF TGTGCCAGCAGTGGACATTATAGCAATCAGCCCCAGCATTTT
NA NA TRBJ2-5 TRBV5-6 CASSWGVWETQYF TGTGCCAGCAGCTGGGGGGTTTGGGAGACCCAGTACTTC
once NA TRBJ1-2 TRBV7-2 CASRRDKGYTF TGTGCCAGCAGGAGGGACAAAGGCTACACCTTC
NA NA TRBJ1-1 TRBV2 CASSLVDARAFF TGTGCCAGCAGTTTGGTCGACGCTAGGGCTTTCTTT
NA NA TRBJ1-2 TRBV24-1 CATSDPEIVYGYTF TGTGCCACCAGTGATCCGGAGATAGTCTATGGCTACACCTTC
NA TRBD1 TRBJ1-1 TRBV6-5 CASTRDRGTEAFF TGTGCCAGCACCCGGGACAGGGGCACTGAAGCTTTCTTT
NA TRBD2 TRBJ2-1 TRBV5-1 CASTTSGGNNEQFF TGCGCCAGTACGACTAGCGGGGGGAACAATGAGCAGTTCTTC
NA NA TRBJ2-7 TRBV5-4 CASSLGGQVAGYEQYF TGTGCCAGCAGCTTGGGGGGGCAAGTGGCTGGCTACGAGCAGTACTTC
NA NA TRBJ2-5 TRBV4-1 CASSQGTIETQYF TGCGCCAGCAGCCAAGGGACAATCGAGACCCAGTACTTC
NA NA TRBJ1-4 TRBV5-1 CASSLQGAYNEKLFF TGCGCCAGCAGCTTACAGGGAGCTTATAATGAAAAACTGTTTTTT
NA NA TRBJ2-3 TRBV7-8 CASSFGGSDTQYF TGTGCCAGCAGCTTCGGCGGGTCGGATACGCAGTATTTT
few TRBD2 TRBJ2-1 TRBV2 CASSELAGGLNEQFF TGTGCCAGCAGTGAATTAGCGGGGGGGCTCAATGAGCAGTTCTTC
NA NA TRBJ1-1 TRBV6-5 CASRPRRNTEAFF TGTGCCAGCAGACCCAGAAGGAACACTGAAGCTTTCTTT
NA NA TRBJ2-3 TRBV4-1 CASSQVLGDSILYTQYF TGCGCCAGCAGCCAGGTACTGGGGGACTCGATCCTCTATACGCAGTATTTT
NA TRBD2 TRBJ2-5 TRBV19 CASSPPERGGRETQYF TGTGCCAGTAGTCCTCCTGAGCGGGGGGGCCGTGAGACCCAGTACTTC
NA NA TRBJ2-7 TRBV3-1/TRBV3-2 CASSPTLDYEQYF TGTGCCAGCAGCCCTACCCTAGACTACGAGCAGTACTTC
NA NA TRBJ1-2 TRBV6-6 CASSPDRHHGYTF TGTGCCAGCAGTCCGGACAGACACCATGGCTACACCTTC
NA NA TRBJ1-5 TRBV6-5 CASIQGDFPNQPQHF TGTGCCAGCATTCAAGGGGACTTCCCGAATCAGCCCCAGCATTTT
NA TRBD1 TRBJ1-1 TRBV4-1 CASSQTTGTATEAFF TGCGCCAGCAGCCAGACAACCGGGACAGCCACTGAAGCTTTCTTT
once TRBD1 TRBJ1-5 TRBV19 CASSIRTGTYQPQHF TGTGCCAGTAGTATAAGGACAGGGACGTATCAGCCCCAGCATTTT
NA NA TRBJ1-5 TRBV4-2 CASSQGGRRTGQPQHF TGTGCCAGCAGCCAAGGAGGGCGCAGGACGGGTCAGCCCCAGCATTTT
NA NA TRBJ1-2 TRBV5-6 CASSLVSVNYGYTF TGTGCCAGCAGCTTGGTATCCGTCAACTATGGCTACACCTTC
once NA TRBJ1-5 TRBV30 CAWSKGEHQPQHF TGTGCCTGGAGTAAGGGGGAGCATCAGCCCCAGCATTTT
NA NA TRBJ2-1 TRBV20-1 CSAPRGNEQFF TGCAGTGCACCAAGGGGGAATGAGCAGTTCTTC
NA NA TRBJ2-7 TRBV10-1 CASSELSAGEQYF TGCGCCAGCAGTGAGCTCAGCGCGGGTGAGCAGTACTTC
once TRBD1 TRBJ1-1 TRBV11-2 CASSLSGQGGTEAFF TGTGCCAGCAGCTTGAGTGGACAGGGAGGCACTGAAGCTTTCTTT
NA NA TRBJ2-3 TRBV29-1 CSVDRRGSDTQYF TGCAGCGTTGATAGGAGGGGTTCAGATACGCAGTATTTT
NA NA TRBJ1-1 TRBV29-1 CSVVRDRTEAFF TGCAGCGTTGTCAGGGATCGCACTGAAGCTTTCTTT
once NA TRBJ1-5 TRBV30 CAWSPAGNQPQHF TGTGCCTGGAGTCCGGCAGGGAATCAGCCCCAGCATTTT
NA NA TRBJ1-4 TRBV12-5 CASGLGTATNEKLFF TGTGCTAGTGGCCTGGGGACTGCAACTAATGAAAAACTGTTTTTT
NA TRBD1 TRBJ1-2 TRBV29-1 CSAHRGSYGYTF TGCAGCGCCCACAGGGGCTCCTATGGCTACACCTTC
NA NA TRBJ2-2 TRBV5-1 CASSPLGGPNTGELFF TGCGCCAGCAGTCCCCTTGGCGGGCCAAACACCGGGGAGCTGTTTTTT
NA NA TRBJ1-4 TRBV2 CATQITQGGEKLFF TGTGCCACCCAGATAACACAGGGAGGGGAAAAACTGTTTTTT
few NA TRBJ1-1 TRBV6-1 CASSELSGTEAFF TGTGCCAGCAGTGAACTGTCGGGAACTGAAGCTTTCTTT
NA TRBD1 TRBJ1-4 TRBV5-1 CASSLGDSRDEKLFF TGCGCCAGCAGCTTGGGGGACAGTCGTGATGAAAAACTGTTTTTT
once NA TRBJ2-4 TRBV19 CASSNPDYLAKNIQYF TGTGCCAGTAGTAACCCCGACTACTTAGCCAAAAACATTCAGTACTTC
NA NA TRBJ1-6 TRBV2 CASSSRTGNSPLHF TGTGCCAGCAGTAGCAGAACAGGGAATTCACCCCTCCACTTT
NA TRBD1 TRBJ2-2 TRBV19 CASSAHRGAGGELFF TGTGCCAGTAGCGCCCACAGGGGAGCTGGCGGGGAGCTGTTTTTT
NA NA TRBJ1-1 TRBV7-8 CASSPIRMNTEAFF TGTGCCAGCAGCCCGATCAGGATGAACACTGAAGCTTTCTTT
NA NA TRBJ1-6 TRBV11-2 CASSTREGGSPLHF TGTGCCAGCAGTACAAGGGAAGGAGGGTCACCCCTCCACTTT
NA TRBD1 TRBJ2-7 TRBV5-1 CASSLAWDSTYEQYF TGCGCCAGCAGCTTGGCCTGGGACAGCACCTACGAGCAGTACTTC
NA NA TRBJ2-6 TRBV5-1 CASSLTGAGANVLTF TGCGCCAGCAGCTTGACGGGGGCTGGGGCCAACGTCCTGACTTTC
NA TRBD1 TRBJ2-1 TRBV13 CASSSARGHSEQFF TGTGCCAGCAGCTCGGCCAGGGGGCATAGTGAGCAGTTCTTC
NA NA TRBJ1-5 TRBV9 CASSVADGGAQHF TGTGCCAGCAGCGTAGCCGACGGAGGGGCCCAGCATTTT
NA NA TRBJ2-2 TRBV10-1 CASSDLTRGADTGELFF TGCGCCAGCAGTGACCTCACGCGGGGCGCGGACACCGGGGAGCTGTTTTTT
NA TRBD1 TRBJ1-2 TRBV6-1 CASSEFDRGAYGYTF TGTGCCAGCAGTGAATTTGACAGGGGGGCGTATGGCTACACCTTC
NA NA TRBJ1-3 TRBV5-1 CASSWEGGNTIYF TGCGCCAGCAGCTGGGAGGGAGGAAACACCATATATTTT
NA NA TRBJ1-5 TRBV6-5 CASSRQVPDQPQHF TGTGCCAGCAGTCGACAGGTCCCGGATCAGCCCCAGCATTTT
once NA TRBJ1-3 TRBV30 CAWENARGNTIYF TGTGCCTGGGAAAATGCACGGGGAAACACCATATATTTT
NA NA TRBJ1-2 TRBV7-9 CASSHDSNYGYTF TGTGCCAGCAGCCACGACAGCAACTATGGCTACACCTTC
NA TRBD1 TRBJ2-1 TRBV5-1 CASTQGQGAYNEQFF TGCGCCAGCACTCAGGGACAGGGGGCCTACAATGAGCAGTTCTTC
NA TRBD1 TRBJ2-2 TRBV4-1 CASSLQGARKLSNTGELFF TGCGCCAGCAGCCTCCAGGGGGCTAGAAAACTATCGAACACCGGGGAGCTGTTTTTT